A selection of T cell receptor beta chains follows, all from one sample in a study of Ad26.COV2.S vaccination and SARS-CoV-2 variants. Clones were sequenced by immunoSEQ multiplex PCR, and TCRdb holds only the in-frame ones, with some missing. The table lists around 450,000 clones, 88% of them singletons. The sample here was peripheral blood, taken in a trial of Ad26.COV2.S vaccine versus placebo. These receptors were obtained from a person aged 18 to 65 who received the Ad26.COV2.S COVID-19 vaccine or a placebo. Both conserved end residues are part of each CDR3. The D gene is left open where the match is weak. Not every row has a clone size; where given, it reads once, few, many or a size class.

D	V	J	size	CDR3	DNA
-	TRBV6-2/TRBV6-3	TRBJ1-2	-	CASSYSIPARDGYTF	TGTGCCAGCAGTTACTCGATTCCAGCCCGGGATGGCTACACCTTC
-	TRBV5-5	TRBJ2-7	-	CASRRRFDSIGYEQYF	TGTGCCAGCAGACGTCGCTTCGACTCTATCGGGTACGAGCAGTACTTC
TRBD1	TRBV23-1	TRBJ1-6	-	CASSQWARGIYNSPLHF	TGCGCCAGCAGTCAATGGGCCAGGGGGATCTATAATTCACCCCTCCACTTT
-	TRBV5-4	TRBJ1-2	few	CASSLQGNYGYTF	TGTGCCAGCAGCTTACAGGGTAACTATGGCTACACCTTC
-	TRBV5-1	TRBJ1-3	-	CASSLETRGSGNTIYF	TGCGCCAGCAGCTTGGAAACAAGGGGCTCTGGAAACACCATATATTTT
-	TRBV21-1	TRBJ1-5	-	CASSKVVGDRDCNQPQHF	TGTGCCAGCAGCAAAGTAGTGGGGGACAGGGATTGCAATCAGCCCCAGCATTTT
-	TRBV29-1	TRBJ1-4	-	CSVEDGGAGEKLFF	TGCAGCGTTGAAGACGGGGGGGCTGGTGAAAAACTGTTTTTT
TRBD1	TRBV19	TRBJ2-7	-	CASSIGPQGAYEQYF	TGTGCCAGTAGTATAGGGCCCCAGGGGGCCTACGAGCAGTACTTC
TRBD1	TRBV11-2	TRBJ1-3	-	CASSPGTGLFSGNTIYF	TGTGCCAGCAGCCCCGGGACAGGACTATTCTCTGGAAACACCATATATTTT
-	TRBV6-4	TRBJ2-7	-	CASSDMHRGPAHSSYEQYF	TGTGCCAGCAGTGACATGCATAGGGGCCCCGCACACAGCTCCTACGAGCAGTACTTC
-	TRBV7-9	TRBJ1-1	once	CASSSPGRGGTEAFF	TGTGCCAGCAGCTCCCCGGGCAGGGGAGGGACTGAAGCTTTCTTT
-	TRBV2	TRBJ1-1	-	CASFETGFGPFF	TGTGCCAGCTTTGAAACCGGCTTCGGACCTTTCTTT
-	TRBV5-4	TRBJ1-2	-	CASSLGLGTNYGYTF	TGTGCCAGCAGCTTGGGGTTGGGGACTAACTATGGCTACACCTTC
-	TRBV19	TRBJ1-1	-	CASSMGGTEAFF	TGTGCCAGTAGTATGGGGGGAACTGAAGCTTTCTTT
TRBD1	TRBV5-6	TRBJ2-2	-	CASSLPRGQGFTGELFF	TGTGCCAGCAGCTTACCCCGGGGACAGGGGTTCACCGGGGAGCTGTTTTTT
TRBD2	TRBV9	TRBJ2-5	-	CASKWEGCWGGGETQYF	TGTGCCAGCAAGTGGGAGGGTTGTTGGGGCGGCGGGGAGACCCAGTACTTC
TRBD2	TRBV7-2	TRBJ2-5	-	CASSLGLAGGEETQYF	TGTGCCAGCAGCCTCGGACTAGCGGGGGGCGAAGAGACCCAGTACTTC
TRBD2	TRBV2	TRBJ2-1	-	CASGGVSSYNEQFF	TGTGCCAGCGGGGGGGTAAGCTCCTACAATGAGCAGTTCTTC
TRBD2	TRBV14	TRBJ2-1	-	CASSQGGGLAGYNEQFF	TGTGCCAGCAGCCAAGGAGGCGGGCTAGCGGGGTACAATGAGCAGTTCTTC
-	TRBV30	TRBJ2-2	-	CAWSGRGGSTGELFF	TGTGCCTGGAGTGGCCGTGGGGGTTCGACCGGGGAGCTGTTTTTT
-	TRBV12-3/TRBV12-4	TRBJ2-7	-	CASSPPPGYEQYF	TGTGCCAGCAGTCCTCCGCCGGGGTACGAGCAGTACTTC
-	TRBV7-8	TRBJ2-5	-	CASSLDREGGYRAQETQYF	TGTGCCAGCAGCTTAGATAGGGAGGGGGGATACAGGGCTCAAGAGACCCAGTACTTC
TRBD1	TRBV5-1	TRBJ1-4	few	CASSPGQGDEKLFF	TGCGCCAGCAGCCCTGGACAGGGCGATGAAAAACTGTTTTTT
-	TRBV28	TRBJ1-5	-	CASTFGTENQPQHF	TGTGCCAGCACCTTCGGGACGGAGAATCAGCCCCAGCATTTT
-	TRBV9	TRBJ1-1	-	CASSVATGNTEAFF	TGTGCCAGCAGCGTGGCGACAGGGAACACTGAAGCTTTCTTT
-	TRBV19	TRBJ1-5	few	CASTPTGSRNQPQHF	TGTGCCAGTACTCCGACAGGCAGCCGCAATCAGCCCCAGCATTTT
-	TRBV21-1	TRBJ2-2	once	CASRLDRAWGLFF	TGTGCCAGCAGATTAGACAGGGCATGGGGGCTGTTTTTT
-	TRBV19	TRBJ1-5	-	CASSNADSNQPQHF	TGTGCCAGTAGTAACGCCGATAGCAATCAGCCCCAGCATTTT
TRBD1	TRBV4-1	TRBJ2-3	-	CASSQGDRASTDTQYF	TGCGCCAGCAGCCAAGGGGACAGGGCAAGCACAGATACGCAGTATTTT
-	TRBV6-4	TRBJ1-6	-	CASSSDRLILHF	TGTGCCAGCAGTTCGGACCGCTTGATTCTCCACTTT
TRBD1	TRBV7-6	TRBJ2-2	-	CASSFGPGTGYTGELFF	TGTGCCAGCAGCTTTGGCCCCGGGACAGGGTACACCGGGGAGCTGTTTTTT
-	TRBV25-1	TRBJ1-6	-	CASRQDGSPLHF	TGTGCCAGCAGGCAAGATGGTTCACCCCTCCACTTT
-	TRBV9	TRBJ2-5	-	CASSVGTGPQETQYF	TGTGCCAGCAGCGTAGGGACGGGGCCCCAAGAGACCCAGTACTTC
-	TRBV5-1	TRBJ1-1	-	CASSPENQNTEAFF	TGCGCCAGCAGCCCCGAGAACCAGAACACTGAAGCTTTCTTT
TRBD2	TRBV9	TRBJ2-7	-	CASSVTSGSYEQYF	TGTGCCAGCAGCGTGACTAGCGGCTCCTACGAGCAGTACTTC
TRBD2	TRBV27	TRBJ2-1	-	CASSGGLLAGHNEQFF	TGTGCCAGCAGTGGCGGGCTGCTAGCGGGTCACAATGAGCAGTTCTTC
-	TRBV21-1	TRBJ1-1	-	CASSPSAGFF	TGTGCCAGCAGCCCCTCGGCGGGTTTCTTT
TRBD1	TRBV27	TRBJ2-5	-	CASRVHLDRQETQYF	TGTGCCAGCAGGGTTCACTTGGACAGGCAAGAGACCCAGTACTTC
-	TRBV5-6	TRBJ2-4	-	CASSLRLAKNIQYF	TGTGCCAGCAGCTTGCGATTAGCCAAAAACATTCAGTACTTC
TRBD1	TRBV19	TRBJ2-1	-	CASSIGGGGQVYNEQFF	TGTGCCAGTAGTATAGGGGGTGGGGGACAGGTTTACAATGAGCAGTTCTTC
-	TRBV4-1	TRBJ2-6	-	CASSQDFAGNSGANVLTF	TGCGCCAGCAGCCAAGATTTCGCGGGGAACTCTGGGGCCAACGTCCTGACTTTC
-	TRBV9	TRBJ2-3	-	CASSVSEQVTDTQYF	TGTGCCAGCAGCGTATCGGAACAAGTCACAGATACGCAGTATTTT
-	TRBV28	TRBJ1-5	-	CASSPGGSGPQHF	TGTGCCAGCAGCCCGGGGGGTAGTGGGCCCCAGCATTTT
TRBD1	TRBV10-3	TRBJ1-2	-	CAISDRAVRYTF	TGTGCCATCAGCGACAGGGCGGTCCGCTACACCTTC
TRBD1	TRBV9	TRBJ2-2	-	CASTGGQGTGELFF	TGTGCCAGCACCGGCGGACAGGGGACCGGGGAGCTGTTTTTT
TRBD1	TRBV19	TRBJ1-4	-	CASSIPNRGGDEKLFF	TGTGCCAGTAGTATCCCTAACAGGGGAGGAGACGAAAAACTGTTTTTT
-	TRBV7-9	TRBJ2-5	-	CASSFPTSGDQETQYF	TGTGCCAGCAGCTTCCCCACCAGCGGCGATCAAGAGACCCAGTACTTC
-	TRBV7-8	TRBJ1-5	-	CASSLGGGGGQPQHF	TGTGCCAGCAGCTTAGGGGGGGGTGGTGGCCAGCCCCAGCATTTT
-	TRBV10-3	TRBJ2-3	-	CAISETDTQYF	TGTGCCATCAGTGAAACAGATACGCAGTATTTT
TRBD2	TRBV27	TRBJ2-7	-	CASSPTSGGASYEQYF	TGTGCCAGCAGTCCCACTAGCGGGGGGGCGTCCTACGAGCAGTACTTC
-	TRBV19	TRBJ2-7	-	CASSMVLRTNAYEQYF	TGTGCCAGTAGTATGGTATTGAGGACAAATGCCTACGAGCAGTACTTC
TRBD1	TRBV5-5	TRBJ1-3	-	CASRPTGAVNTIYF	TGTGCCAGCAGGCCGACAGGGGCTGTAAACACCATATATTTT
-	TRBV4-2	TRBJ2-6	-	CASSQRGSPSGLGANVLTF	TGTGCCAGCAGCCAAAGGGGAAGCCCGTCGGGTCTCGGGGCCAACGTCCTGACTTTC
-	TRBV28	TRBJ1-3	-	CASSLIQRTETTGNTIYF	TGTGCCAGCAGTTTAATCCAGCGGACAGAAACCACTGGAAACACCATATATTTT
-	TRBV28	TRBJ2-1	-	CASSSTLEQFF	TGTGCCAGCAGTTCTACCCTCGAGCAGTTCTTC
TRBD1	TRBV7-9	TRBJ2-3	-	CASSSPLRDRATDTQYF	TGTGCCAGCAGCTCCCCCCTACGGGACAGGGCGACAGATACGCAGTATTTT
-	TRBV6-5	TRBJ2-7	-	CASTGHNTYEQYF	TGTGCCAGCACAGGACATAATACCTACGAGCAGTACTTC